The present TCR beta chain was sequenced within a study of T cell responses to AZD1222 COVID-19 vaccine. Worth noting for this clone: The antigen is not known.

Assay used: immunoSEQ multiplex PCR; TCRdb lists only in-frame clones, some missing. The sample includes some 72,000 clones, around 90% seen only once; the top ten take around 7.1%. V was clipped by 7 bases and J by 0 bases; unmatched bases: 4. There are 14 residues in the CDR3. Per germline, CDR1 SGHRS and CDR2 YFSETQ. Regarding the study as a whole: Seropositive AZD1222 recipients at baseline numbered only 5 or 6. Two doses of AZD1222 preceded a rise in Spike-specific TCR breadth and depth. Donors in the cohort were predominantly white British and more often female, and clonal diversity was possibly underestimated.

This clonotype was sampled from an adult in good health. This specimen consisted of peripheral blood, obtained on day 0 of MenACWY control vaccination. This sequence joins TRBV5-1 and TRBJ2-3; 8 nucleotides align to TRBD2. The CDR3 sequence: CASASGYSTDTQYF. The CDR3 nucleotides are TGCGCCAGCGCTAGCGGGTATAGCACAGATACGCAGTATTTT.